One and the same sample provided the 25 T cell receptor beta chains below, sequenced in a study of cytomegalovirus exposure and HLA in healthy donors. The PCR was carried out with 60 Vbeta primers and 13 Jbeta primers. Clones were read by immunoSEQ multiplex PCR, and TCRdb kept only the in-frame ones, dropping some. The sample includes roughly 220,000 clones, roughly 70% of them seen just once. The sequencing sample was made of PBMCs. Receptors were obtained from a young woman in good health and CMV-seronegative.

The gene calls are TRBV27 and TRBJ1-1; no clear D. With 6 bases removed from V and 5 bases from J, the gap between germline ends came to 10 bases. The germline V gene has CDR1 MNHEY and CDR2 SMNVEV (reference sequence). The CDR3 has 12 amino acids. CDR3 coding DNA: TGTGCCAGCAGCGAACTAGGTACTGAAGCTTTCTTT. Amino acid sequence: CASSELGTEAFF.

In its sample, this clone was seen a few times. The chain recombines TRBV7-8 with TRBJ2-7, with TRBD1 matching over 10 bases. Germline loops: CDR1 SGHVS, CDR2 FQNEAQ. The CDR3 length is 15 residues. V dropped 5 bases and J dropped 2; count of bases not matched to a gene: 6. This CDR3 reads CASSLPGTGAYEQYF. DNA for the CDR3: TGTGCCAGCAGCCTCCCCGGGACAGGGGCCTACGAGCAGTACTTC.

Here the CDR3 reads CASSLSGGRADTQYF. In nucleotides, the CDR3 is TGTGCCAGCAGTTTGTCGGGGGGCCGCGCAGATACGCAGTATTTT. The V and J genes are TRBV27 and TRBJ2-3, with D maybe TRBD2 (7 bases). The ends were cut back, 3 bases at V and 4 bases at J, with 14 bases in the middle. Germline CDR1 is MNHEY and CDR2 is SMNVEV (reference sequence). The length of the CDR3 is 15 residues.

The chain combines TRBV7-3 with TRBJ2-1; 13 nucleotides agree with TRBD2. The trim removed 5 bases at V and 8 bases at J, leaving 9 bases unmatched. CDR1 SGHTA and CDR2 FQGTGA come from the germline V gene. This CDR3 spans 16 amino acids. DNA for the CDR3: TGTGCCAGCAGCCCCGGGACTAGCGGGATAGTAGATGAGCAGTTCTTC. This gives the protein CASSPGTSGIVDEQFF.

Only one count was recorded for this clone. The V gene is TRBV9, the J gene TRBJ1-2; D call uncertain. Looked up from germline, CDR1 is SGDLS and CDR2 is YYNGEE. CDR3 size: 16 residues. V was shortened by 3 bases and J by 0 bases, with 15 bases between the two germline ends. The DNA for the CDR3 is TGTGCCAGCAGCGCCATCCACAGCCCAACTAACTATGGCTACACCTTC. Translation gives CASSAIHSPTNYGYTF.

The chain joins TRBV27 to TRBJ1-5; maybe TRBD1 (6 bases). This CDR3 is 13 amino acids long. The V gene's germline CDR1 is MNHEY and CDR2 SMNVEV (reference sequence). V lost 5 bases to trimming and J lost 5 bases, with 10 bases between them. CDR3 region: CASSHHRDQPQHF. The CDR3 bases are TGTGCCAGCAGTCACCACAGGGATCAGCCCCAGCATTTT.

The chain recombines TRBV28 with TRBJ2-7; a weak D match, TRBD1 (6 bases). This CDR3 has 14 residues. Germline V gene lookup returns CDR1 MDHEN and CDR2 SYDVKM. V lost 2 bases to trimming and J lost 6 bases, with 14 bases between them. CDR3 amino acids: CASSLNPPGVEQYF. The CDR3 DNA reads TGTGCCAGCAGTTTAAATCCCCCAGGGGTCGAGCAGTACTTC.

The V call is TRBV9, the J call TRBJ2-2; the match to TRBD2 covers 7 bases. The germline V gene has CDR1 SGDLS and CDR2 YYNGEE. V was clipped by 0 bases and J by 4 bases; unmatched bases: 6. There are 16 residues in the CDR3. CDR3 DNA: TGTGCCAGCAGCGTAGGGGGGGGTTTGGGCACCGGGGAGCTGTTTTTT. It is translated as CASSVGGGLGTGELFF.

The chain carries TRBV29-1 and TRBJ2-3, with 10 bases fitting TRBD2. This CDR3 has 14 residues. V lost 1 base to trimming and J lost 4 bases; unmatched junction nucleotides: 2. The germline V gene encodes CDR1 SQVTM and CDR2 ANQGSEA. The CDR3 nucleotides are TGCAGCGTTGAAGGACTAGCGGGCCCAGATACGCAGTATTTT. Residues: CSVEGLAGPDTQYF.

This clone was recorded a few times. The V call is TRBV2, the J call TRBJ2-1; D unresolved. Trimming left V 3 bases short and J 6 bases short, with 6 bases between. CDR3 length: 12 residues. Germline loops: CDR1 SNHLY, CDR2 FYNNEI. CDR3 sequence (DNA): TGTGCCAGCAGTGAGAGTGGCAATGAGCAGTTCTTC. This encodes CASSESGNEQFF.

Worth noting for this clone: At one boundary the junction diverges from the germline segment, which might be a read error. The chain has TRBV7-6 and TRBJ1-1, with 8 nucleotides matching TRBD1. Germline CDR1 SGHVS, CDR2 FNYEAQ. The CDR3 extends over 17 amino acids. This CDR3 is CVSSSPRHQTGVTEAFF. The CDR3 DNA reads TGTGTCAGCAGCTCGCCCCGCCATCAGACAGGGGTAACTGAAGCTTTCTTT.

The chain combines TRBV5-1 with TRBJ2-7, with TRBD1 matching 8 bases. Germline CDR1 is SGHRS and CDR2 is YFSETQ. After removal of 4 bases from V and 6 bases from J, the junction contained 9 bases not matched to a gene. This CDR3 has 14 residues. The DNA of the CDR3 is TGCGCCAGCAGCGCCTCCGGACAGGGTAGCGAGCAGTACTTC. It translates to CASSASGQGSEQYF.

The chain is built from TRBV7-9 and TRBJ1-1; D remains ambiguous. Trimming cost V 5 bases and J 1 base, with 14 bases left between them. The CDR3 totals 15 residues. The germline gives CDR1 SEHNR, CDR2 FQNEAQ (reference sequence). The CDR3 here is CASSTDFVANTEAFF. DNA for the CDR3: TGTGCCAGCAGCACAGATTTTGTGGCGAACACTGAAGCTTTCTTT.

The J gene is TRBJ1-2, the V gene TRBV19; D not resolved. Germline assignment: CDR1 LNHDA and CDR2 SQIVND (reference sequence). Deletions cut 7 bases from V and 0 bases from J, with 15 bases between. The CDR3 runs to 15 residues. CDR3 DNA sequence: TGTGCCAGTACCGCGGTCGGACTTACTAACTATGGCTACACCTTC. Amino acid sequence: CASTAVGLTNYGYTF.

The rearrangement joins TRBV30 to TRBJ2-2; the D gene is possibly TRBD1 (5 bases). Germline loops: CDR1 GTSNPN, CDR2 SVGIG (reference sequence). This CDR3 contains 14 residues. Trimming pared 0 bases from V and 4 bases from J, leaving 9 bases between. The CDR3 sequence: CAWSVVRATGELFF. The CDR3 coding sequence is TGTGCCTGGAGTGTGGTCAGGGCCACCGGGGAGCTGTTTTTT.

This clone was counted a few times. The gene calls are TRBV5-1 and TRBJ1-6; 7 bases are shared with TRBD1. Trimming removed 5 bases from V and 3 bases from J; junction bases left unmatched: 5. CDR3 length: 15 residues. CDR1 and CDR2 from the germline V gene are SGHRS and YFSETQ. The CDR3 nucleotides are TGCGCCAGCAGGGGCCGGGACAGCTATAATTCACCCCTCCACTTT. It specifies CASRGRDSYNSPLHF. Supplemented by reference TRBV5-1 and TRBJ1-6, the full variable domain reads KAGVTQTPRYLIKTRGQQVTLSCSPISGHRSVSWYQQTPGQGLQFLFEYFSETQRNKGNFPGRFSGRQFSNSRSEMNVSTLELGDSALYLCASRGRDSYNSPLHFGNGTRLTVT.

This clone was detected a few times. V is TRBV11-3 and J is TRBJ2-1, with D perhaps TRBD2 (6 bases). Germline V gene data show CDR1 as SGHNT and CDR2 as YENEEA. V was trimmed by 5 bases and J by 10 bases, leaving 21 bases between them. The CDR3 totals 15 residues. The CDR3 DNA reads as TGTGCCAGCAGCACTTGGGACTCCCCCTCGGAGGAGCAGTTCTTC. Encoded protein: CASSTWDSPSEEQFF. Supplemented by reference TRBV11-3 and TRBJ2-1, the full variable domain reads EAGVVQSPRYKIIEKKQPVAFWCNPISGHNTLYWYLQNLGQGPELLIRYENEEAVDDSQLPKDRFSAERLKGVDSTLKIQPAELGDSAVYLCASSTWDSPSEEQFFGPGTRLTVL.

The rearrangement links TRBV7-6 to TRBJ2-5; D might be TRBD2 (7 bases). This CDR3 spans 14 amino acids. Germline V gene sequence: CDR1 SGHVS, CDR2 FNYEAQ. The germline V and J ends were trimmed by 5 bases and 1 base, with 11 bases remaining between them. As DNA, the CDR3 is TGTGCCAGCAGCCGGGGGGCAGGCCAAGAGACCCAGTACTTC. As protein: CASSRGAGQETQYF.

Only a few counts were recorded for this clone. J is TRBJ1-2 and V is TRBV30; TRBD1 agrees at 9 bases. Germline trimming cut 0 bases from V and 2 bases from J; bases unmatched to any gene: 4. The germline gives CDR1 GTSNPN, CDR2 SVGIG (reference sequence). This CDR3 is built from 15 residues. The CDR3: CAWSVLGQGNYGYTF. Written as DNA, the CDR3 is TGTGCCTGGAGTGTACTAGGACAGGGGAACTATGGCTACACCTTC.

The CDR3 nucleotides are TGTGCCAGCAGCTTTACGGGAGGGAGCAATGAGCAGTTCTTC. Encoded protein: CASSFTGGSNEQFF. The chain couples TRBV7-6 to TRBJ2-1; the match to TRBD2 covers 8 bases. V dropped 3 bases and J dropped 6; count of bases not matched to a gene: 4. CDR1 is SGHVS and CDR2 is FNYEAQ in the germline V gene. The CDR3 runs to 14 residues.

The V gene is TRBV30, the J gene TRBJ2-2, with D perhaps matching TRBD1 (5 bases). V gave up 1 base and J gave up 5 bases, with 8 bases separating them. This CDR3 comprises 13 residues. CDR1 and CDR2 from the germline V gene are GTSNPN and SVGIG (reference sequence). The CDR3 DNA sequence: TGTGCCTGGAGTGCAGGGTGGACCGGGGAGCTGTTTTTT. It is translated as CAWSAGWTGELFF.

V and J are TRBV2 and TRBJ1-2; 10 positions match TRBD1. The V segment lost 4 bases and the J segment 6 bases; nucleotides outside the gene matches: 5. CDR1 is SNHLY and CDR2 is FYNNEI in the germline V gene. The CDR3 covers 14 residues. Here the CDR3 reads CASSAGQGEDGYTF. In DNA, the CDR3 is TGTGCCAGCAGTGCCGGACAGGGGGAGGATGGCTACACCTTC.

The chain carries TRBV9 and TRBJ2-5, with 7 bases aligning to TRBD1. CDR3 length: 17 residues. Germline trimming cut 0 bases from V and 1 base from J; bases unmatched to any gene: 9. The V gene's germline CDR1 is SGDLS and CDR2 YYNGEE. The CDR3: CASSVGGSGGGQETQYF. The DNA for the CDR3 is TGTGCCAGCAGCGTAGGAGGGTCAGGGGGTGGCCAAGAGACCCAGTACTTC.

CDR3 sequence reads: CASSESQGACYEQYF. The CDR3 nucleotides read TGTGCCAGCTCTGAATCACAGGGGGCGTGCTACGAGCAGTACTTC. This chain links TRBV27 with TRBJ2-7; 9 bases are shared with TRBD1. This CDR3 contains 15 residues. Germline values: CDR1 MNHEY, CDR2 SMNVEV (reference sequence). Germline trimming cut 8 bases from V and 3 bases from J; bases unmatched to any gene: 11.

The chain joins TRBV6-6 to TRBJ2-5, with no clear D. The CDR3 is 13 amino acids. Between the trimmed V and J ends, which lost 3 bases and 4 bases, there was a span of 9 bases. Germline V gene data show CDR1 as MNHNY and CDR2 as SVGAGI (reference sequence). CDR3 protein: CASSYGARETQYF. The CDR3 coding sequence is TGTGCCAGCAGTTATGGTGCGCGAGAGACCCAGTACTTC.